The 5 T cell receptor beta chains listed next were all sequenced from one sample in a study of blood T cell repertoires in COVID-19. Using immunoSEQ multiplex PCR, the repertoire was profiled, and TCRdb retains in-frame clones only, with some absent. The table records approximately 180,000 clones, approximately 90% of them present only once. Specimen: peripheral blood. These TCRs come from a man aged 35-49 years with active or convalescent COVID-19.

V usage is TRBV6-2 or TRBV6-3 and J usage is TRBJ2-3; 7 bases match TRBD1. The CDR3 has 14 amino acids. The junction had 10 bases not matched to a gene; V was cut back by 6 bases and J by 7 bases. Germline CDR1 reads MNHEY; CDR2 reads SVGEGT. CDR3 protein: CASSRRQGLNTQYF. CDR3 nucleotides: TGTGCCAGCAGCCGACGACAGGGATTGAATACGCAGTATTTT.

V usage is TRBV5-4 and J usage is TRBJ1-1; TRBD1 matches at 12 bases. The CDR3 runs 16 residues. Per the germline V gene, CDR1 is SGHNT and CDR2 is YYREEE (reference sequence). V lost 4 bases and J lost 6; bases outside the gene matches: 10. The CDR3 spells CASSLQTGTGGAEAFF. The CDR3 nucleotides read TGTGCCAGCAGCCTCCAGACCGGGACAGGGGGCGCTGAAGCTTTCTTT. Filled out from reference TRBV5-4 and TRBJ1-1, the complete variable domain reads ETGVTQSPTHLIKTRGQQVTLRCSSQSGHNTVSWYQQALGQGPQFIFQYYREEENGRGNFPPRFSGLQFPNYSSELNVNALELDDSALYLCASSLQTGTGGAEAFFGQGTRLTVV.

The chain uses TRBV6-5 and TRBJ2-7, with 12 bases identical to TRBD2. Germline CDR1 is MNHEY and CDR2 is SVGAGI. Germline trimming cut 7 bases from V and 4 bases from J; bases unmatched to any gene: 5. The CDR3 length is 14 residues. CDR3: CASKTTSGSYEQYF. CDR3 bases: TGTGCCAGCAAAACGACTAGCGGGAGTTACGAGCAGTACTTC.

The chain couples TRBV23-1 to TRBJ1-1; no reliable D call. TRBV23-1 belongs to the ORF category, with a function that is uncertain. V was clipped by 3 bases and J by 4 bases, with 6 bases between them. The CDR3 has 12 residues. CDR3 DNA sequence: TGCGCCAGCAGTCAGGGGAGCACTGAAGCTTTCTTT. Translation: CASSQGSTEAFF.

The gene calls are TRBV5-1 and TRBJ1-5, with a tentative D call TRBD1 (6 bases). The CDR3 loop spans 14 amino acids. CDR1 SGHRS and CDR2 YFSETQ come from the germline V gene. The ends were cut back, 3 bases at V and 4 bases at J, with 11 bases in the middle. CDR3 in DNA: TGCGCCAGCAGCTCCGGGACATCTAATCAGCCCCAGCATTTT. Amino acid sequence: CASSSGTSNQPQHF.